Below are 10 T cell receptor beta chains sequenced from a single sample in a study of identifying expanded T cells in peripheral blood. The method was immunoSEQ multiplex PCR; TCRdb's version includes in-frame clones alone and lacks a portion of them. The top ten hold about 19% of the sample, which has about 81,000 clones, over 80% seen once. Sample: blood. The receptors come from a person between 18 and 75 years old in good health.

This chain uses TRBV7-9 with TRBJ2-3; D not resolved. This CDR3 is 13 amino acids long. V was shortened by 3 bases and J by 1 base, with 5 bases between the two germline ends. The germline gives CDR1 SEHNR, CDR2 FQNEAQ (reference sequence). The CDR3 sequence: CASSFYGTDTQYF. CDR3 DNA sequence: TGTGCCAGCAGCTTCTACGGCACAGATACGCAGTATTTT.

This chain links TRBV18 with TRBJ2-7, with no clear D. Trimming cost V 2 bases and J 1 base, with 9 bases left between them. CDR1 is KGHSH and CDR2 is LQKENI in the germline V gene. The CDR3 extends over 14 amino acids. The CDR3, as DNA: TGTGCCAGCTCACCAGTAAGTTATTCCTACGAGCAGTACTTC. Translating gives CASSPVSYSYEQYF.

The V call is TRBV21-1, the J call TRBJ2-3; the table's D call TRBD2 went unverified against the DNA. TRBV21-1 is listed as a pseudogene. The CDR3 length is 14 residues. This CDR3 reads CASSSNGMTDTQYF. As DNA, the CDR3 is TGTGCCAGCAGCAGTAACGGGATGACAGATACGCAGTATTTT.

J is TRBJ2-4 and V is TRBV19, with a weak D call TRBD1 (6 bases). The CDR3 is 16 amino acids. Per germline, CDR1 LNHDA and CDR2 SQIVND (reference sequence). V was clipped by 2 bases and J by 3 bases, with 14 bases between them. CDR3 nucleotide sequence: TGTGCCAGTAGTATACGCCCAGGGGCCTACAAAAACATTCAGTACTTC. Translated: CASSIRPGAYKNIQYF.

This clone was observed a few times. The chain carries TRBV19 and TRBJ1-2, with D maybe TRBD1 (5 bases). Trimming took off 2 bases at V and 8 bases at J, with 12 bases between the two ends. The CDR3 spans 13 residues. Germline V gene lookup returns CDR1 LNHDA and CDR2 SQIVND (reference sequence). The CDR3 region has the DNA TGTGCCAGTAGTATAAACTCCGGGGGAGGCTACACCTTC. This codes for CASSINSGGGYTF.

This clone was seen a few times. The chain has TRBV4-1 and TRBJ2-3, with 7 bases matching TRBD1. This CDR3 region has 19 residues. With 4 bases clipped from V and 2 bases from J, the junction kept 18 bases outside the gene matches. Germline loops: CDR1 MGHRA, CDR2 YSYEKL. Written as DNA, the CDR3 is TGCGCCAGCAGCCCAATAATTACAAGACAGGGCCTATACACAGATACGCAGTATTTT. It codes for CASSPIITRQGLYTDTQYF.

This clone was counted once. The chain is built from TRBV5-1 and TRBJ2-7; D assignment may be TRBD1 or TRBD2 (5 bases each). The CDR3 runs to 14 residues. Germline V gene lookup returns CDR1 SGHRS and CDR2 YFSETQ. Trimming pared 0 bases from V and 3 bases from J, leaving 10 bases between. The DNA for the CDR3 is TGCGCCAGCAGCTTGGGAGGGGTCGACTACGAGCAGTACTTC. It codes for CASSLGGVDYEQYF.

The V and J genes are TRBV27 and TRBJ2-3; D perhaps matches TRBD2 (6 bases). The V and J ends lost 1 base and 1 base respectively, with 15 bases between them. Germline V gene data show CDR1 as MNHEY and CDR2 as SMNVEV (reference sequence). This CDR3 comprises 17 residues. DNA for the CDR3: TGTGCCAGCAGTTTATTAGGCGGGATGAGGGGCACAGATACGCAGTATTTT. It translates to CASSLLGGMRGTDTQYF.

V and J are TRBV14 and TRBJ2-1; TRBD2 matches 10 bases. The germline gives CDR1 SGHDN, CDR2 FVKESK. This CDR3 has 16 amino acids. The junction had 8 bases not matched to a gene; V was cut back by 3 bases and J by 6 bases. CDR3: CASSHRAGGTRNEQFF. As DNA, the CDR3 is TGTGCCAGCAGCCACAGAGCGGGAGGGACCCGCAATGAGCAGTTCTTC.

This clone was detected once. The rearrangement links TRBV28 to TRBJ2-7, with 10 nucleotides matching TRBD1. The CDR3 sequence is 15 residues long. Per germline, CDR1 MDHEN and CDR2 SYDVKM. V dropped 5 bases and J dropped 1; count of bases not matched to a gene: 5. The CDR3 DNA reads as TGTGCCAGCAGTCCCCAGGGACAGGGGTCCTACGAGCAGTACTTC. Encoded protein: CASSPQGQGSYEQYF.